This TCR beta chain is from a study of cytomegalovirus exposure and HLA in healthy donors (TCRdb year 2017). Regarding the research as a whole: In an earlier analysis of roughly 590 of the donors, 250 to 300 Gb of sequence data and approximately 120 million unique TCR beta sequences from about 180 million T cells were reported. An early release covering approximately 600 HLA-typed donors comprised 250 to 350 gigabases of sequencing data and around 80 million unique TCR sequences. The genetic ancestry cluster associated with self-reported Caucasian donors included 70% to 85% of the roughly 400 genotyped donors. The study aimed to test whether signatures of past pathogen exposure could be identified by cataloging public T cell receptors. Using immunosequencing, the study profiled T cell repertoires from 640 or so subjects and related those repertoires to cytomegalovirus serostatus. In addition to the first cohort of around 670 subjects, a separate validation cohort of approximately 130 different subjects was used. High-throughput TCR immunosequencing, statistical association of individual TCRs with disease status, and machine learning were combined to predict cytomegalovirus infection status. A later analysis re-examined previously published TCR beta repertoires from roughly 720 donors and added high-resolution HLA genotyping to investigate patterns of TCR occurrence. Rather than using new phenotypic data, the later analysis identified candidate immune exposures from TCR beta sequences and from how often those sequences occurred across donors. In an earlier analysis of roughly 540 of the donors, high-throughput TCR beta sequencing was used to judge whether each TCR beta V gene segment behaved as functional or pseudogenic. Donor age, sex, ethnicity and CMV serostatus were compiled together with the repertoire data. Genome-wide SNP genotypes for about 65% of the roughly 670 donors were used in a later genetic analysis, which treated that subset as a discovery cohort. All discovery cohort repertoires had been generated on a single sequencing platform. HLA typing included class I and class II loci at four-digit resolution. Typing coverage varied by locus: roughly 620-640 donors for A, B, C, DRB1 and DQB1; around 560 for DQA1; some 610 for DPA1; approximately 490 for DPB1. Roughly five DR-DQ haplotypes were handled as single units for association and clustering because linkage in the cohort was strong. Across 300 to 500 genotyped donors of the cohort, an average of about 240,000 unique TCR beta nucleotide sequences per donor were sequenced, and roughly a sixth of those sequences were non-productive. General findings and caveats noted by the study authors: Strong co-occurrence of HLA alleles, especially DR and DQ, made assigning TCR associations to individual alleles difficult. A later genetic analysis reported fewer N-insertions in productive TCRs among donors in an Asian-associated ancestry cluster than the roughly 670-donor mean. In a later analysis, the rate of TCR association differed among HLA loci, with DRB1 alleles having the most associated TCRs and HLA-C alleles having the fewest. The sequencing pipeline was judged likely to have produced a cluster of highly shared sequence variants as a technical artifact. Compared with equally common non-associated chains, HLA-associated TCR beta chains in a later analysis were more clonally expanded and had lower generation probabilities. Some IMGT-functional V segments, including TRBV6-2 and TRBV6-3, could not be distinguished by the 87-base-pair reads and were therefore excluded. In vitro tests confirmed that a few of the cytomegalovirus-associated TCR beta chains recognize cytomegalovirus antigens. In a later analysis, several top co-occurrence clusters were reported to appear linked to parvovirus B19, influenza, CMV and Epstein-Barr virus. In a later analysis, most CMV-associated TCR beta chains were found to appear HLA-restricted, with HLA associations seemingly driven largely by CMV exposure. Specific HLA alleles were associated with 15,000 to 20,000 TCR beta sequences at a false discovery rate of 0.05 in a later analysis. A further reported finding was that TCR beta sequences accurately predicted the HLA-A and HLA-B alleles for most subjects in the first cohort. V-gene and J-gene trimming of TCR beta chains was associated with a missense DCLRE1C variant in a later genetic analysis, and the association was replicated in an independent cohort. Because some donors lacked HLA typing at each locus, the association tests relied only on the typed subset. Immune exposure information for the cohort was limited to CMV serostatus. A total of 150 to 200 TCR beta chains were listed by the study as associated with cytomegalovirus. Presence/absence analyses assumed roughly uniform sequencing depth across donors, an assumption that may not hold. Over 15 rarely observed V segments, including chromosome 9 orphons, were excluded from the earlier analysis of some 590 of the donors because counts were too low. The classifier was reported to diagnose cytomegalovirus status with high specificity and sensitivity in both the original cohort and the validation cohort. This cohort had only TCR beta chains sequenced, and the lack of alpha or paired-chain data limited which features could be detected. In an earlier analysis of more than 450 of the donors, most TCR beta V segments were observed in productive rearrangements about 90% or about 30% of the time, broadly matching IMGT annotations. Most TCR sequences were observed very rarely across donors, whereas some public TCRs were present in many individuals. According to the authors, the approach could potentially be generalized to other disease states and immunological phenotypes. Correlated functional status among segregating V segments might reflect linkage disequilibrium, but an unknown experimental factor could not be ruled out.

CDR1 and CDR2, looked up from the germline V gene, are SNHLY and FYNNEI. Between the V and J ends, shortened by 2 bases and 5 bases respectively, the junction contains 15 bases. From its cysteine to its phenylalanine, the CDR3 spans 15 amino acids. Only CDR3 DNA remains: 45 bases, in frame from the first base. In total, fewer than 750 healthy bone marrow donors made up the cohort. At the time of sampling, all cohort members were nominally healthy, though unrecorded immune exposures were likely present. The donor was CMV seropositive and was included in the group of 250 to 350 seropositive cohort members. Each donor provided a peripheral blood sample, and peripheral blood mononuclear cells were used for TCR beta sequencing. The Qiagen DNeasy Blood Extraction Kit was used to extract genomic DNA from the blood cell samples. Libraries were constructed by the immunoSEQ multiplex PCR assay. A mixture of 60 forward primers for TCR Vbeta segments and 13 reverse primers for TCR Jbeta segments was used in the multiplex PCR. The CDR3 region of rearranged TCR beta genes was amplified from genomic DNA with a multiplex PCR assay. On the Illumina HiSeq System, the amplified TCR beta libraries were sequenced as 87-base-pair reads. The original pipeline was this. Across the roughly 600 repertoires, a later analysis counted roughly 84 million unique TCR beta chains, roughly 11 million of which were shared by at least two donors. Raw reads were error-corrected and collapsed into unique sequences with a nearest-neighbor algorithm that merged closely related sequences to remove PCR and sequencing errors. Alignment of CDR3 sequences to IMGT reference sequences was used to assign V, D and J gene segments. For a sequence to be retained, a match of at least six nucleotides was required to both a V gene segment and a J gene segment. Rearrangements were called productive when the CDR3 lacked stop codons and stayed in frame with V and J; all others were non-productive. CDR3 was defined according to IMGT convention as the region running from the second conserved V-encoded cysteine to the conserved J-encoded phenylalanine. The earlier analysis of roughly 590 of the donors excluded any sequence lacking an unambiguous match to a single V gene segment. In an earlier analysis of about 590 of the donors, a V segment was called functional when productive rearrangements were above 56.7%, and segregating when the standard deviation between donors exceeded 5%. A statistical classification framework was built to diagnose cytomegalovirus status from the catalog of TCR beta chain sequences. V and J gene assignment, in a later analysis, came from comparing TCR nucleotide sequences with IMGT/GENE-DB human TR gene sequences. Using the TCRdist pipeline, a later analysis assigned CDR3 sequences along with most-parsimonious VDJ recombination scenarios. In a later analysis, every TCR beta chain was defined by the combination of its CDR3 amino acid sequence and its V-gene family, and reads without a unique V-gene family were dropped. As a way to deal with suspected cross-contamination and a sequencing artifact, a later analysis dropped roughly 600 nucleotide sequences that were highly shared and had low generation probability. A later analysis calculated a clonal expansion index for each public chain from normalized within-repertoire ranks of inferred template counts. A later analysis computed generation probabilities with a VDJ recombination model fitted to out-of-frame rearrangements, and checked the results against IGoR. In a later analysis, TCR-TCR, TCR-HLA and TCR-CMV co-occurrence was scored with hypergeometric tests, and a repertoire-size bias correction was applied to TCR pairs. False discovery rates were estimated in a later analysis by permuting HLA or CMV assignments 20 times. A later analysis grouped co-occurring TCRs with DBSCAN, adding TCRdist sequence similarity when clustering within HLA-allele-positive subsets. Repertoires with fewer than 30,000 or more than 120,000 public chains, plus five repertoires with anomalous nucleotide sharing, were excluded from co-occurrence clustering. TCRdb's version of the immuneACCESS table is confined to in-frame rearrangements and falls short of the full clone set. An unresolved V gene accounts for under half of the shortfall where checked; the remainder is of unknown origin. V and J calls and clone size are copied from that table; D and trimming were computed from the DNA. The sample table lists 100,000 to 150,000 clones, roughly four fifths of them with a count of one. The ten largest clones add up to more than 3.5% of the sample.

To note about this clone: Its antigen remains undetermined. The sample holds no much larger clone one base away, and base qualities are not on file.

Sequencing was carried out using PBMCs. In this chain, TRBV2 is recombined with TRBJ2-5; TRBD2 is a weak D gene call, 5 bases matching. The TCR was taken from a woman aged 35 to 49 in good health and CMV-seropositive. The CDR3 sequence is CASSESEAYGETQYF. The bases read TGTGCCAGCAGTGAATCGGAGGCCTACGGGGAGACCCAGTACTTC.